These 20 T cell receptor beta chains share one sample of origin, sequenced in a study of beta chain features in type 1 diabetes. Broader study findings: Shortening of TCRB CDR3s, moderate but significant, appeared in all four CD4+ subsets of Type 1 diabetes patients.

Isolated RNA was reverse transcribed in full, so expressed TCRB transcripts were sequenced. The table came from immunoSEQ multiplex PCR; TCRdb's copy has only in-frame clones and leaves some out. This sample has about 660,000 clones, with over 12% found just once. No cognate antigen is known for these TCRs. The sequencing input was naive CD4+ T cells from blood. The origin of the receptors is a man between 18 and 35 years old with type 1 diabetes.

This chain links TRBV5-1 with TRBJ2-1; D possibly matches TRBD1 or TRBD2 (6 bases each). Looked up from germline, CDR1 is SGHRS and CDR2 is YFSETQ. V was shortened by 3 bases and J by 10 bases, with 11 bases between the two germline ends. The CDR3 runs to 12 residues. CDR3 coding DNA: TGCGCCAGCAGCTCGGAGGGGGAAGAGCAGTTCTTC. Protein product: CASSSEGEEQFF.

The rearrangement links TRBV11-1 to TRBJ2-5; possible D gene TRBD2, 6 bases. Germline-derived CDR1 and CDR2 are SGHAT and FQDESV (reference sequence). The CDR3 extends over 15 amino acids. Trimming shortened V by 2 bases and J by 2 bases, and 12 bases separated the two germline ends. The CDR3 loop is CASSLIWGRQETQYF. The CDR3 DNA is TGTGCCAGCAGCTTAATCTGGGGGAGGCAAGAGACCCAGTACTTC.

The genes are TRBV2 and TRBJ2-1; D is uncertain. Germline CDR1 reads SNHLY; CDR2 reads FYNNEI. The CDR3 totals 12 residues. V lost 2 bases to trimming and J lost 10 bases, with 9 bases between them. CDR3 sequence (DNA): TGTGCCAGCAGTGAAACAAGGCGGGAGCAGTTCTTC. Translating gives CASSETRREQFF.

The genes are TRBV28 and TRBJ2-7; 7 bases line up with TRBD1. Germline CDR1 is MDHEN and CDR2 is SYDVKM. V was clipped by 5 bases and J by 4 bases; unmatched bases: 8. The CDR3 loop spans 14 amino acids. CDR3 protein: CASSAGGGRYEQYF. CDR3 DNA: TGTGCCAGCAGTGCAGGGGGTGGACGTTACGAGCAGTACTTC.

V and J are TRBV30 and TRBJ1-2; tentative D call: TRBD1 (6 bases). CDR1 is GTSNPN, CDR2 SVGIG, per germline (reference sequence). This CDR3 has 16 amino acids. Trimming shortened V by 0 bases and J by 2 bases, and 16 bases separated the two germline ends. CDR3 bases: TGTGCCTGGAGTGTATCTCGAACAGGGCTCAACTATGGCTACACCTTC. It translates to CAWSVSRTGLNYGYTF.

This chain connects TRBV7-9 to TRBJ2-3, with no clear D. The germline CDR1 and CDR2 sequences are SEHNR and FQNEAQ (reference sequence). V gave up 1 base and J gave up 4 bases, with 6 bases separating them. The CDR3 runs 13 residues. The CDR3 nucleotides read TGTGCCAGCAGCTTAGTAATGGCAGATACGCAGTATTTT. This translates into CASSLVMADTQYF.

The chain links TRBV14 to TRBJ2-3; D may be TRBD2 (5 bases). This CDR3 is 15 amino acids long. The germline V gene encodes CDR1 SGHDN and CDR2 FVKESK. Between the trimmed V and J ends, which lost 1 base and 3 bases, there was a span of 11 bases. Here the CDR3 DNA reads TGTGCCAGCAGCCAAGTGACTAAGGCGACAGATACGCAGTATTTT. This translates into CASSQVTKATDTQYF.

The chain is built from TRBV15 and TRBJ2-3, with TRBD1 matching over 9 bases. With 2 bases clipped from V and 4 bases from J, the junction kept 4 bases outside the gene matches. The CDR3 consists of 15 residues. Germline values: CDR1 LNHNV, CDR2 YYDKDF (reference sequence). CDR3 sequence: CATSRKRTGADTQYF. For the CDR3, the DNA is TGTGCCACCAGCAGAAAGAGGACAGGGGCAGATACGCAGTATTTT.

This clone was recorded a few times. The rearrangement links TRBV7-9 to TRBJ2-5, with 14 nucleotides matching TRBD2. Losses at the gene ends were 4 bases for V and 4 bases for J; bases not matched to a gene: 8. CDR1 SEHNR and CDR2 FQNEAQ come from the germline V gene (reference sequence). This CDR3 spans 17 amino acids. CDR3 in DNA: TGTGCCAGCAGCTCCCGACTAGCGGGAGGGCACCGAGAGACCCAGTACTTC. It translates to CASSSRLAGGHRETQYF.

For this clone: Other DNA sequences in the sample encode the same CDR3. The chain is built from TRBV30 and TRBJ2-7, with TRBD1 identical over 8 bases. Germline CDR1 reads GTSNPN; CDR2 reads SVGIG (reference sequence). The CDR3 loop spans 14 amino acids. With V trimmed by 2 bases and J by 5 bases, 8 bases remained unmatched. CDR3: CAWSLRQGIDEQYF. The CDR3 region has the DNA TGTGCCTGGAGTCTCAGACAGGGGATAGACGAGCAGTACTTC.

This clone turned up a few times. V and J are TRBV2 and TRBJ1-5, with D unresolved. Trimming stripped 0 bases from V and 3 bases from J, with 9 bases between. The CDR3 extends over 15 amino acids. Germline V CDR1 and CDR2: SNHLY, FYNNEI. CDR3 nucleotide sequence: TGTGCCAGCAGTGAAGCAGGAACCAACAATCAGCCCCAGCATTTT. Amino acid sequence: CASSEAGTNNQPQHF.

Concerning this clone itself: Other DNA sequences within the sample encode an identical CDR3. The V and J genes are TRBV19 and TRBJ2-2; D uncertain. Trimming shortened V by 7 bases and J by 3 bases, and 6 bases separated the two germline ends. CDR3 length equals 12 residues. Per germline, CDR1 LNHDA and CDR2 SQIVND (reference sequence). CDR3: CASTLDTGELFF. CDR3 DNA sequence: TGTGCCAGTACTCTCGACACCGGGGAGCTGTTTTTT. Filled out from reference TRBV19 and TRBJ2-2, the complete variable domain reads DGGITQSPKYLFRKEGQNVTLSCEQNLNHDAMYWYRQDPGQGLRLIYYSQIVNDFQKGDIAEGYSVSREKKESFPLTVTSAQKNPTAFYLCASTLDTGELFFGEGSRLTVL.

Comments on this clone: Other DNA sequences in this specimen translate into the identical CDR3. The CDR3 region is CASSLRQGETQYF. CDR3 sequence (DNA): TGTGCCAGCAGCTTGAGACAGGGGGAGACCCAGTACTTC. This chain connects TRBV7-9 to TRBJ2-5, with 8 nucleotides matching TRBD1. Losses at the gene ends were 3 bases for V and 5 bases for J; bases not matched to a gene: 2. The CDR3 is 13 amino acids. Germline loops: CDR1 SEHNR, CDR2 FQNEAQ (reference sequence).

In its sample, this clone was seen a few times. The chain employs TRBV5-1 and TRBJ2-7; the match to TRBD2 covers 7 bases. In germline, CDR1 is SGHRS, CDR2 YFSETQ. There are 16 residues in the CDR3. V dropped 2 bases and J dropped 3; count of bases not matched to a gene: 11. CDR3 in amino acids: CASSLTAGSGFYEQYF. CDR3 in DNA: TGCGCCAGCAGCTTAACAGCGGGGAGTGGTTTCTACGAGCAGTACTTC. Full variable domain (remainder filled in from reference TRBV5-1 and TRBJ2-7): KAGVTQTPRYLIKTRGQQVTLSCSPISGHRSVSWYQQTPGQGLQFLFEYFSETQRNKGNFPGRFSGRQFSNSRSEMNVSTLELGDSALYLCASSLTAGSGFYEQYFGPGTRLTVT.

This clone was seen a few times. The V gene is TRBV7-9, the J gene TRBJ1-4, with D perhaps matching TRBD1 (5 bases). Trimming shortened V by 4 bases and J by 3 bases, and 15 bases separated the two germline ends. CDR1 is SEHNR, CDR2 FQNEAQ, per germline (reference sequence). This CDR3 is built from 16 residues. The CDR3 nucleotides read TGTGCCAGCAGCTCAGGCGGGGGGAGCCCTAATGAAAAACTGTTTTTT. It specifies CASSSGGGSPNEKLFF.

About this clone: Other DNA sequences from this sample encode an identical CDR3 as well. The chain couples TRBV9 to TRBJ1-2, with no clear D. Germline loops: CDR1 SGDLS, CDR2 YYNGEE. The CDR3 is 13 residues long. V was trimmed by 0 bases and J by 0 bases, leaving 3 bases between them. The DNA for the CDR3 is TGTGCCAGCAGCGTAGACACTAACTATGGCTACACCTTC. Its protein product is CASSVDTNYGYTF.

There are a few counts of this clone. V is TRBV29-1 and J is TRBJ1-1, with D unresolved. V was clipped by 0 bases and J by 0 bases, with 5 bases between them. Germline values: CDR1 SQVTM, CDR2 ANQGSEA. The CDR3 extends over 13 amino acids. CDR3 nucleotides: TGCAGCGTTGAAGAGTTCCTGAACACTGAAGCTTTCTTT. Encoded protein: CSVEEFLNTEAFF.

As to this clone: An end of the junction does not agree with germline; a read error may underlie this. CDR3 in DNA: TGTGCCAGCAGTGAAGCCTCGTGGTATTTT. This translates into CASSEASWYF. This chain connects TRBV6-1 to TRBJ1-1; D ambiguous. Germline CDR1 MNHNS, CDR2 SASEGT. There are 10 residues in the CDR3.

This clone was picked up a small number of times. The chain couples TRBV29-1 to TRBJ1-2, with 8 bases aligning to TRBD1. CDR1 is SQVTM, CDR2 ANQGSEA, per germline. With 6 bases clipped from V and 3 bases from J, the junction kept 9 bases outside the gene matches. The CDR3 has 14 residues. The CDR3, as DNA: TGCAGCGTCGTCCAGGGGGCAAACGACTATGGCTACACCTTC. It codes for CSVVQGANDYGYTF.

The table lists this clone with a few counts. The chain links TRBV7-2 to TRBJ2-7, with a weak D call TRBD2 (5 bases). The germline CDR1 and CDR2 sequences are SGHTA and FQGNSA. There are 14 residues in the CDR3. Trimming shortened V by 5 bases and J by 3 bases, and 14 bases separated the two germline ends. Here the CDR3 DNA reads TGTGCCAGCAGCCCACCGGGGAGCCTCTACGAGCAGTACTTC. Translation: CASSPPGSLYEQYF.